This T cell receptor beta chain derives from a study of early T cells in non-severe SARS-CoV-2 infection. Individual cDNA molecules were tagged with unique molecular identifiers. From the 5' RACE reads, TCRdb called clonotypes with MiXCR, one entry per CDR3 protein. The sample includes roughly 62,000 distinct CDR3 sequences, roughly 8.4% of them seen just once. V dropped 4 bases and J dropped 6; count of bases not matched to a gene: 10. CDR3 length: 14 amino acids. CDR1 is SGHKS and CDR2 is YYEKEE in the germline V gene (reference sequence). Material: whole blood. This TCR derives from an adult who was a healthcare worker with PCR-confirmed SARS-CoV-2 infection or an uninfected control (not recorded which). The chain is built from TRBV5-5 and TRBJ2-7; 7 bases align to TRBD1. The CDR3 coding sequence is TGTGCCAGCAGCGCCCGGGACAGAAGGCCCGAGCAGTACTTC. It encodes CASSARDRRPEQYF.